The entry below gives a single TCR beta chain sequence along with its context. These data come from a study of Ad26.COV2.S vaccination and SARS-CoV-2 variants. Study overall: Vaccine-arm donor from the placebo-controlled COV1001 Ad26.COV2.S trial.

TCRdb's table, derived via immunoSEQ multiplex PCR, lists solely in-frame clones and lacks some. Of 300,000 to 350,000 clones in the sample, about 88% are singletons; the top ten hold 6.4%. As for treatment: some 19 received Ad26.COV2.S at low or high dose, single or two shots; several received placebo; per-sample allocation not given. Samples were taken on day 63 after the first vaccine or placebo injection. In Boston, the donor was an adult between 18-55 years of age. Trimming took 7 bases from V and 4 from J, leaving 19 bases between them. The CDR3 length is 16 residues. CDR1 and CDR2 (germline): LNHDA, SQIVND (reference sequence).

Sequencing was performed on peripheral blood, taken in a trial of Ad26.COV2.S vaccine versus placebo. The chain couples TRBV19 to TRBJ2-2; D is perhaps TRBD1 (5 bases). This TCR derives from a person between 18 and 65 years old who received the Ad26.COV2.S COVID-19 vaccine or a placebo. CDR3 amino acids: CASTVDSLMSTGELFF. Here the CDR3 DNA reads TGTGCCAGTACAGTCGACAGTCTAATGTCCACCGGGGAGCTGTTTTTT.